This T cell receptor beta chain was profiled in a study of blood T cell repertoires in COVID-19. Study in general: T cells, B-cell-depleted T cells, or PBMCs supplied cDNA or gDNA.

Participants' own reports of clinical history determined their cohort assignment. Cohort 3 recovered donors had two negative PCRs, clearance, or symptom resolution. This clone showed up just once. The sample has other DNA sequences that encode this CDR3 too. V dropped 1 base and J dropped 8 bases, with 11 bases sitting between them. The germline gives CDR1 SGHTA, CDR2 FQGNSA. This CDR3 has 13 amino acids. As originally analysed: The authors estimated nucleated cell counts from reference gene primer amplification. Produced via immunoSEQ multiplex PCR; TCRdb's table is partial and in-frame only. The V and J calls and clone size come from that table; D and trimming were worked out from the DNA. The data show approximately 150,000 clones, with around 80% seen just once and less than 6% held by the top ten.

This clonotype was sampled from a man aged 35 to 55 who had recovered from COVID-19. Sequencing was performed on PBMCs or T cells enriched from blood (not recorded which). The chain couples TRBV7-2 to TRBJ1-2; D is unresolved. The CDR3 nucleotides read TGTGCCAGCAGCTTAGGTCGCGGGCGGGGCTACACCTTC. The encoded protein is CASSLGRGRGYTF.